The T cell receptor (beta chain) described here comes from a study of blood T cell repertoires in COVID-19. Across the whole study: Acute-phase and convalescent COVID-19 samples originated in the United States, Italy and Spain. Sources were T cells, B-cell-depleted T cells, or PBMCs; the material itself was cDNA or gDNA.

Per the authors' pipeline: Amplifying reference gene primers gave estimates of nucleated cell counts. Produced via immunoSEQ multiplex PCR; TCRdb's table is partial and in-frame only. D and trimming were read from the DNA, whereas the V and J calls and clone size are those reported in that table. The table records some 160,000 clones, approximately 91% of them present only once. Followed longitudinally, the Seattle patients had been enrolled during active infection. The CDR3 length is 19 residues. The germline V gene encodes CDR1 LNHNV and CDR2 YYDKDF (reference sequence). J was trimmed by 5 bases and V by 0 bases; bases with no gene match: 13.

The sample consisted of peripheral blood. The TCR was taken from a man aged 18 to 29 with COVID-19, enrolled during active disease. J is TRBJ2-5 and V is TRBV15; 12 bases line up with TRBD2. The CDR3 sequence: CATSRESGLAGGRGETQYF. In DNA form, the CDR3 reads TGTGCCACCAGCAGAGAGTCAGGGCTAGCGGGAGGGAGGGGTGAGACCCAGTACTTC.